The next 24 T cell receptor beta chains were all read from a single sample in a study of T cells after posttransplantation cyclophosphamide. Sequencing was performed with immunoSEQ multiplex PCR; in TCRdb, only in-frame clones are kept and a portion is missing. The data contain about 66,000 clones, over 85% of them singletons. Input material: PBMCs. The source is a woman aged 25 to 39 in good health and a related stem cell transplant donor.

The gene calls are TRBV2 and TRBJ2-1; D is ambiguous. CDR3 length: 13 amino acids. Germline CDR1 SNHLY, CDR2 FYNNEI. The V gene lost 5 bases and the J gene lost 3 bases, with 8 bases spanning the gap. CDR3 nucleotide sequence: TGTGCCAGCAGTTTGACGGACTACAATGAGCAGTTCTTC. Translation: CASSLTDYNEQFF.

This chain joins TRBV7-2 and TRBJ2-5; D unresolved. The germline V gene encodes CDR1 SGHTA and CDR2 FQGNSA. V dropped 1 base and J dropped 4 bases, with 10 bases sitting between them. The CDR3 is 14 residues long. The chain's CDR3 is CASSLDTGRETQYF. CDR3 DNA sequence: TGTGCCAGCAGCTTAGACACGGGTCGAGAGACCCAGTACTTC. The full variable domain, rest sourced from reference TRBV7-2 and TRBJ2-5, is GAGVSQSPSNKVTEKGKDVELRCDPISGHTALYWYRQSLGQGLEFLIYFQGNSAPDKSGLPSDRFSAERTGGSVSTLTIQRTQQEDSAVYLCASSLDTGRETQYFGPGTRLLVL.

The rearrangement links TRBV10-3 to TRBJ1-3; maybe TRBD1 (5 bases). The germline gives CDR1 ENHRY, CDR2 SYGVKD. CDR3 length: 13 residues. V was trimmed by 8 bases and J by 5 bases, leaving 13 bases between them. The CDR3 nucleotides are TGTGCCATCTCGGCCGGGGGGAGAAACACCATATATTTT. It specifies CAISAGGRNTIYF.

In DNA, the CDR3 is TGCGCCAGCGGCCCCGGGAGGGCCAGGGGTGAAAAACTGTTTTTT. This encodes CASGPGRARGEKLFF. J is TRBJ1-4 and V is TRBV4-1; maybe TRBD1 (6 bases). The ends were cut back, 8 bases at V and 7 bases at J, with 20 bases in the middle. The CDR3 is made up of 15 amino acids. Per the germline V gene, CDR1 is MGHRA and CDR2 is YSYEKL.

This clone was detected only once. The chain employs TRBV6-1 and TRBJ1-1; D gene unclear. The CDR3 covers 13 residues. The V gene's germline CDR1 is MNHNS and CDR2 SASEGT. Trimming pared 2 bases from V and 4 bases from J, leaving 8 bases between. The CDR3 sequence is CASSERPPTEAFF. CDR3 sequence (DNA): TGTGCCAGCAGTGAACGACCACCCACTGAAGCTTTCTTT.

The chain joins TRBV4-2 to TRBJ1-4; D is unclear. This CDR3 has 16 amino acids. Germline CDR1 LGHNA, CDR2 YNFKEQ. V was clipped by 1 base and J by 3 bases, with 12 bases between them. CDR3 nucleotide sequence: TGTGCCAGCAGCCAAGTGTGGGGTCCGGCTAATGAAAAACTGTTTTTT. This sequence encodes CASSQVWGPANEKLFF.

The rearrangement uses TRBV27 and TRBJ1-6; possibly TRBD1 for D (5 bases). Per the germline V gene, CDR1 is MNHEY and CDR2 is SMNVEV (reference sequence). The ends were cut back, 1 base at V and 0 bases at J, with 22 bases in the middle. The CDR3 consists of 21 residues. The CDR3 DNA reads TGTGCCAGCAGTTTATTTGGGGCGCTGGGAGTGGTGAGCTCCTATAATTCACCCCTCCACTTT. It encodes CASSLFGALGVVSSYNSPLHF.

In its sample, this clone was seen once. The chain carries TRBV28 and TRBJ1-2; 7 bases fit TRBD1. The CDR3 length is 16 residues. V shed 5 bases, J shed 5 bases, and the junction held 14 bases outside the gene matches. Germline CDR1 reads MDHEN; CDR2 reads SYDVKM. CDR3 protein: CASSTSTGTAHYGYTF. The CDR3 DNA sequence: TGTGCCAGCAGTACATCGACAGGGACTGCACATTATGGCTACACCTTC.

The chain links TRBV5-4 to TRBJ2-2; D is undetermined. The ends were cut back, 3 bases at V and 2 bases at J, with 8 bases in the middle. The CDR3 has 14 amino acids. CDR1 and CDR2 from the germline V gene are SGHNT and YYREEE (reference sequence). CDR3 DNA: TGTGCCAGCAGCTCTGGCGTTAACACCGGGGAGCTGTTTTTT. Translating gives CASSSGVNTGELFF.

Turning to this clone: In the same sample, other DNA sequences code for this CDR3. This chain connects TRBV4-3 to TRBJ1-5; D uncertain. The CDR3 extends over 16 amino acids. The ends were cut back, 0 bases at V and 2 bases at J, with 11 bases in the middle. Germline loops: CDR1 LGHNA, CDR2 YSLEER. The DNA for the CDR3 is TGCGCCAGCAGCCAAGACCTTCGTGGGGGCAATCAGCCCCAGCATTTT. Residues: CASSQDLRGGNQPQHF.

The chain links TRBV28 to TRBJ1-2; a possible D gene is TRBD1 (5 bases). Germline values: CDR1 MDHEN, CDR2 SYDVKM. This CDR3 region has 14 residues. V lost 5 bases and J 4 bases, leaving 14 bases between the germline ends. In DNA form, the CDR3 reads TGTGCCAGCAGTACCGCAGGGAATCTCTATGGCTACACCTTC. Translation gives CASSTAGNLYGYTF.

The V and J genes are TRBV29-1 and TRBJ2-1; 9 bases match TRBD1. Trimming cost V 6 bases and J 3 bases; bases outside gene matches: 9. This CDR3 comprises 15 residues. Germline CDR1 reads SQVTM; CDR2 reads ANQGSEA. The CDR3 DNA reads as TGCAGCGTACCCACAGGGGGCTCACGCTACAATGAGCAGTTCTTC. Its protein product is CSVPTGGSRYNEQFF.

This clone is judged medium-sized. The chain uses TRBV9 and TRBJ1-2; 10 bases match TRBD1. This CDR3 spans 15 amino acids. V lost 3 bases and J lost 7; bases outside the gene matches: 9. Germline CDR1 and CDR2: SGDLS and YYNGEE. For the CDR3, the DNA is TGTGCCAGCAGCGGGGACAGGGGACCTTCTTTTGGCTACACCTTC. Its protein product is CASSGDRGPSFGYTF.

This clone came up a few times. V is TRBV5-1 and J is TRBJ1-2; 7 bases are a match to TRBD1. Germline CDR1 reads SGHRS; CDR2 reads YFSETQ. The CDR3 runs to 14 residues. The ends lost 4 bases at V and 4 bases at J; junction bases unmatched: 7. Written as DNA, the CDR3 is TGCGCCAGCAGCGTAGGACAGGCCGGCTATGGCTACACCTTC. Translation: CASSVGQAGYGYTF.

V usage is TRBV6-6 and J usage is TRBJ1-2, with 8 bases lining up with TRBD1. Unmatched junction bases numbered 12, after V lost 5 bases and J lost 7 bases. From germline, CDR1 is MNHNY and CDR2 SVGAGI (reference sequence). The CDR3 is 15 residues long. In nucleotides, the CDR3 is TGTGCCAGCAGTGGCGCCGCAGGGGGCGGATCTGGCTACACCTTC. As protein: CASSGAAGGGSGYTF.

The gene calls are TRBV2 and TRBJ2-5; D is perhaps TRBD2 (5 bases). V was cut by 8 bases and J by 4 bases, with 17 bases left in between. Germline-derived CDR1 and CDR2 are SNHLY and FYNNEI. There are 14 residues in the CDR3. Here the CDR3 reads CASRYQVRGETQYF. In DNA form, the CDR3 reads TGTGCCAGCCGATACCAGGTCCGGGGAGAGACCCAGTACTTC.

This clone was counted a few times. V is TRBV7-2 and J is TRBJ1-6; possible D gene TRBD1, 6 bases. This CDR3 region has 15 residues. V was trimmed by 1 base and J by 9 bases, leaving 13 bases between them. The germline gives CDR1 SGHTA, CDR2 FQGNSA. CDR3 sequence (DNA): TGTGCCAGCAGCTTAGTAGGCGGGGGCTCTTCACCCCTCCACTTT. Protein product: CASSLVGGGSSPLHF.

The gene calls are TRBV7-7 and TRBJ1-3, with D unclear. This CDR3 is built from 15 residues. V was cut by 1 base and J by 0 bases, with 7 bases left in between. Germline CDR1 SSHAT, CDR2 FNYEAQ (reference sequence). The CDR3 nucleotides read TGTGCCAGCAGCTTAGACGGAGACTCTGGAAACACCATATATTTT. Translated, it gives CASSLDGDSGNTIYF.

This sequence joins TRBV7-9 and TRBJ1-6; D not resolved. Trimming removed 5 bases from V and 9 bases from J, with 14 bases in between. This CDR3 contains 14 residues. Germline-derived CDR1 and CDR2 are SEHNR and FQNEAQ (reference sequence). The CDR3 protein is CASSENGEGSPLHF. The CDR3 coding sequence is TGTGCCAGCAGCGAAAACGGGGAAGGTTCACCCCTCCACTTT. The full variable domain, rest sourced from reference TRBV7-9 and TRBJ1-6, is DTGVSQNPRHKITKRGQNVTFRCDPISEHNRLYWYRQTLGQGPEFLTYFQNEAQLEKSRLLSDRFSAERPKGSFSTLEIQRTEQGDSAMYLCASSENGEGSPLHFGNGTRLTVT.

The rearrangement uses TRBV2 and TRBJ1-1; 10 bases agree with TRBD1. CDR1 and CDR2 (germline): SNHLY, FYNNEI. The CDR3 has 14 amino acids. With V trimmed by 6 bases and J by 5 bases, 6 bases remained unmatched. This chain's CDR3 is CASRSGQGWTEAFF. As DNA, the CDR3 is TGTGCCAGCAGATCGGGACAGGGGTGGACTGAAGCTTTCTTT.

This clone was counted a single time. As the CDR3 is not closed by the conserved phenylalanine or tryptophan, this likely results from a read error. No DNA is shown, since the ends of the CDR3 on it are uncertain; the CDR3 is the one TCRdb lists. The chain joins TRBV21-1 to TRBJ1-6; TRBD1, the table's D call, lacks a check against the DNA. TRBV21-1 corresponds to a pseudogene. The length of the CDR3 is 13 amino acids, counting both ends. The CDR3 loop is CASSTLGRDRGLS.

The rearrangement links TRBV19 to TRBJ2-4, with D tentatively TRBD2 (7 bases). The CDR3 runs 13 residues. Looked up from germline, CDR1 is LNHDA and CDR2 is SQIVND (reference sequence). Trimming pared 6 bases from V and 6 bases from J, leaving 12 bases between. The CDR3 DNA reads TGTGCCAGTAGCCCCGGGGGGCGAAACATTCAGTACTTC. Protein sequence: CASSPGGRNIQYF.

This chain links TRBV7-9 with TRBJ2-2, with D perhaps being TRBD1 or TRBD2 (5 bases each). V shed 3 bases and J shed 4 bases, with 18 bases lying between them. This CDR3 has 17 residues. Germline V gene lookup returns CDR1 SEHNR and CDR2 FQNEAQ (reference sequence). The CDR3 loop is CASSFRSGQRGTGELFF. CDR3 DNA: TGTGCCAGCAGCTTCCGGTCGGGGCAGAGGGGCACCGGGGAGCTGTTTTTT. The variable domain in full, with the rest retrieved from reference TRBV7-9 and TRBJ2-2, is DTGVSQNPRHKITKRGQNVTFRCDPISEHNRLYWYRQTLGQGPEFLTYFQNEAQLEKSRLLSDRFSAERPKGSFSTLEIQRTEQGDSAMYLCASSFRSGQRGTGELFFGEGSRLTVL.

V usage is TRBV4-3 and J usage is TRBJ2-1; perhaps TRBD2 as D (5 bases). V was shortened by 4 bases and J by 4 bases, with 14 bases between the two germline ends. This CDR3 has 15 residues. CDR1 and CDR2 (germline): LGHNA, YSLEER. CDR3 nucleotides: TGCGCCAGCAGCCGAAACCGGGGAACGTACAATGAGCAGTTCTTC. Translating it yields CASSRNRGTYNEQFF.